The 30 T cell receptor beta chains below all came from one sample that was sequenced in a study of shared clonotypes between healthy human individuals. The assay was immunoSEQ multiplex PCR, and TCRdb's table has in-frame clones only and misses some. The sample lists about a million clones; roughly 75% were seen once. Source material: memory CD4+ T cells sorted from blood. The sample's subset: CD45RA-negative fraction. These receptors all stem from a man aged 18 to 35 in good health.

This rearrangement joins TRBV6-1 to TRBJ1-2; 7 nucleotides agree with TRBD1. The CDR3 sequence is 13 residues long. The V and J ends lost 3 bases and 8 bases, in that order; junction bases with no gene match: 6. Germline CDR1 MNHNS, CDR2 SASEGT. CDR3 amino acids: CASSETGPWGYTF. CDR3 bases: TGTGCCAGCAGTGAGACAGGGCCCTGGGGCTACACCTTC.

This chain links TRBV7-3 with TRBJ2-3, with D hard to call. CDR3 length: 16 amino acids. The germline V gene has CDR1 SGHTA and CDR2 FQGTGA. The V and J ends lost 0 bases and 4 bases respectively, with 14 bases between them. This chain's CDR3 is CASSLTGLDGPDTQYF. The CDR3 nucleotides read TGTGCCAGCAGCTTAACCGGTCTAGATGGCCCAGATACGCAGTATTTT.

The CDR3 DNA sequence: TGTGCCAGTAGTATGACTAGCGGGAGGACAGTAAACAATGAGCAGTTCTTC. Its protein product is CASSMTSGRTVNNEQFF. The rearrangement uses TRBV19 and TRBJ2-1; TRBD2 aligns across 13 bases. V lost 3 bases, J lost 5 bases, and 7 bases stayed unmatched. Per the germline V gene, CDR1 is LNHDA and CDR2 is SQIVND (reference sequence). This CDR3 is 17 amino acids long.

For the CDR3, the DNA is TGTGCCAGCAGCGCTGGGAGCACAGATACGCAGTATTTT. It encodes CASSAGSTDTQYF. The rearrangement links TRBV7-9 to TRBJ2-3; no clear D gene. The length of the CDR3 is 13 residues. V dropped 5 bases and J dropped 0 bases, with 6 bases sitting between them. Germline CDR1 is SEHNR and CDR2 is FQNEAQ (reference sequence).

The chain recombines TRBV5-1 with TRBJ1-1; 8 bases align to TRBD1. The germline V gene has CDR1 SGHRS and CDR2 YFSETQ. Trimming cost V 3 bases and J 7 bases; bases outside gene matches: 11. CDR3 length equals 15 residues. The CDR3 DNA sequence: TGCGCCAGCAGCTCATCTCAGGGGGCAAGAAGTGAAGCTTTCTTT. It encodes CASSSSQGARSEAFF.

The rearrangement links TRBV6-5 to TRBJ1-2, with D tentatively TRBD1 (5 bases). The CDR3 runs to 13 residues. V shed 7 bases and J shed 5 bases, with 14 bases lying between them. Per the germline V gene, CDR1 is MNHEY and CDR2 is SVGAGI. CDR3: CASTPGPRYGYTF. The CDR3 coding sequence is TGTGCCAGCACCCCGGGGCCTAGATATGGCTACACCTTC.

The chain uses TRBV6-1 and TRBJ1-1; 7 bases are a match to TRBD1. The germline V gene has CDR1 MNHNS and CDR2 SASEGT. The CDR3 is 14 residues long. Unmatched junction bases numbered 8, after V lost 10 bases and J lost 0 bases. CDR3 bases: TGTGCCACTTACAGGGGCCCCATGAACACTGAAGCTTTCTTT. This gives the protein CATYRGPMNTEAFF.

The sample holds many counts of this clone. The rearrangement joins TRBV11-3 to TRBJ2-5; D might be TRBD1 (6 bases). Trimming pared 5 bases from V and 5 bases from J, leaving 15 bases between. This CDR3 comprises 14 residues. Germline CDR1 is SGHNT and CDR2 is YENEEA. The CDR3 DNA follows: TGTGCCAGCAGCCGATCAGGGGCGAAGGAGACCCAGTACTTC. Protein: CASSRSGAKETQYF.

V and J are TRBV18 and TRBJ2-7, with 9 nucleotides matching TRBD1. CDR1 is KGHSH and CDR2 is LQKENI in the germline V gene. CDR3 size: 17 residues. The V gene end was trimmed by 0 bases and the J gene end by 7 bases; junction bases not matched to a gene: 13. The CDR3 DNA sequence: TGTGCCAGCTCACCACCGGCCCCAGGGACAGGGCGAAGTGAGCAGTACTTC. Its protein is CASSPPAPGTGRSEQYF.

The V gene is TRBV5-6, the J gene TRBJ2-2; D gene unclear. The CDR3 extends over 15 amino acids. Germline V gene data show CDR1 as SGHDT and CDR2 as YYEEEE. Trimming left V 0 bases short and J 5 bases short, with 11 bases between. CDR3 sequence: CASSLELGRTGELFF. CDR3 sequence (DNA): TGTGCCAGCAGCTTGGAATTAGGGCGGACCGGGGAGCTGTTTTTT.

In DNA form, the CDR3 reads TGCGCCAGCAGCGTCACTAGCAGTTCCTACGAGCAGTACTTC. Translated, it gives CASSVTSSSYEQYF. The chain joins TRBV5-1 to TRBJ2-7; weak D call: TRBD2 (6 bases). The germline gives CDR1 SGHRS, CDR2 YFSETQ. This CDR3 is built from 14 residues. Trimming removed 4 bases at V and 1 base at J, with 12 bases between.

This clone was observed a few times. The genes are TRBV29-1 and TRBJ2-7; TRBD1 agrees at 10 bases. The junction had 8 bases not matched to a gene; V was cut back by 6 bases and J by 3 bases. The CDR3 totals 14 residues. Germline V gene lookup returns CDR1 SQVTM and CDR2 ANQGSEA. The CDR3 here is CSVRPGQGNYEQYF. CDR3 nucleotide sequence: TGCAGCGTGAGACCGGGACAGGGGAACTACGAGCAGTACTTC.

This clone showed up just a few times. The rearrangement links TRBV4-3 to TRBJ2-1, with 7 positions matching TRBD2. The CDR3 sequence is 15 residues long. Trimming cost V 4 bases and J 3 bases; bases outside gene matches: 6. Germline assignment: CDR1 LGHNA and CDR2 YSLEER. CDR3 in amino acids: CASSLSRTSYNEQFF. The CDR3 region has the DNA TGCGCCAGCAGCCTTTCCCGGACTAGCTACAATGAGCAGTTCTTC.

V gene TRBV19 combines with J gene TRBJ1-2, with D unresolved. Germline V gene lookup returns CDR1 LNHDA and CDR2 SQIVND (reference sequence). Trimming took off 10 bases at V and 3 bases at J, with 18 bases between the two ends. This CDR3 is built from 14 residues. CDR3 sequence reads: CATARRNPDYGYTF. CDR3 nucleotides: TGTGCCACCGCAAGGCGGAATCCCGACTATGGCTACACCTTC.

CDR3 coding DNA: TGTGCCAGCTCACCCTACGACCGGTGGGACACTGAAGCTTTCTTT. This sequence encodes CASSPYDRWDTEAFF. This chain uses TRBV18 with TRBJ1-1; D is ambiguous. Germline V CDR1 and CDR2: KGHSH, LQKENI. There are 15 residues in the CDR3. V was trimmed by 3 bases and J by 3 bases, leaving 14 bases between them.

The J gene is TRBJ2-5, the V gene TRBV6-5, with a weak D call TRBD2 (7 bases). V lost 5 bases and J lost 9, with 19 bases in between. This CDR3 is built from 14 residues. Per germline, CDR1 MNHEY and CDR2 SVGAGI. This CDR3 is CASSPTGGGRPQYF. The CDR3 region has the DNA TGTGCCAGCAGTCCAACTGGGGGGGGCCGGCCCCAGTACTTC.

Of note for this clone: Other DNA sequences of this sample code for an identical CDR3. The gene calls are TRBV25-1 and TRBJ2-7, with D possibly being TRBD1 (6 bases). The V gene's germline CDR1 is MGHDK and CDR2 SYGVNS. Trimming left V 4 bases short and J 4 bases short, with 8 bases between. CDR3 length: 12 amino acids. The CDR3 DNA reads TGTGCCAGCAGTGCACAGGGTTACGAGCAGTACTTC. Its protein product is CASSAQGYEQYF.

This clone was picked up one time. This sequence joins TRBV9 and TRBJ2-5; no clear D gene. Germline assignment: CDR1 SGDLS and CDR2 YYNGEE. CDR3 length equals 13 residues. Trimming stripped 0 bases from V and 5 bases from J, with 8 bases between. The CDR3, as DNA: TGTGCCAGCAGCGTAGGCGCAGCCGAGACCCAGTACTTC. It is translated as CASSVGAAETQYF.

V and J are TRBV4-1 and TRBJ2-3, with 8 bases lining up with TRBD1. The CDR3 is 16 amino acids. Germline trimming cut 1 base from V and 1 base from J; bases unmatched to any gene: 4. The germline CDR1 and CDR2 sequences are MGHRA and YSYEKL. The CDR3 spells CASSQGWGQGTDTQYF. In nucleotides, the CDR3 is TGCGCCAGCAGCCAAGGTTGGGGACAGGGCACAGATACGCAGTATTTT.

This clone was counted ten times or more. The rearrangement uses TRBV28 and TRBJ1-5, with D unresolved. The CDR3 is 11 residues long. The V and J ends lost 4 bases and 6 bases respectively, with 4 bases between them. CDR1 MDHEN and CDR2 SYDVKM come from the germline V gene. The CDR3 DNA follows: TGTGCCAGCAGTTCCATTCAGCCCCAGCATTTT. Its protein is CASSSIQPQHF.

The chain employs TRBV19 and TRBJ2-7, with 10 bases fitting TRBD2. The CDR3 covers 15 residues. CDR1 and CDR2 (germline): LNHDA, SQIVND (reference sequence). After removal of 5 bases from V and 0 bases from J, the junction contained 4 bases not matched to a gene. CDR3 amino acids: CASSPRTSGSYEQYF. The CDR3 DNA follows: TGTGCCAGTAGTCCCCGGACTAGCGGCTCCTACGAGCAGTACTTC.

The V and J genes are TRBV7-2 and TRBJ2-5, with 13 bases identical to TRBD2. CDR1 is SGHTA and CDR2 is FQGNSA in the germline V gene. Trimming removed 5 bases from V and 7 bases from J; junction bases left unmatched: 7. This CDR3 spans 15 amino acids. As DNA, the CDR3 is TGTGCCAGCAGCGCAGGACTAGCGGGAGAGGGGACCCAGTACTTC. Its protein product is CASSAGLAGEGTQYF. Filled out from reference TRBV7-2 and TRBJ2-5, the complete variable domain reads GAGVSQSPSNKVTEKGKDVELRCDPISGHTALYWYRQSLGQGLEFLIYFQGNSAPDKSGLPSDRFSAERTGGSVSTLTIQRTQQEDSAVYLCASSAGLAGEGTQYFGPGTRLLVL.

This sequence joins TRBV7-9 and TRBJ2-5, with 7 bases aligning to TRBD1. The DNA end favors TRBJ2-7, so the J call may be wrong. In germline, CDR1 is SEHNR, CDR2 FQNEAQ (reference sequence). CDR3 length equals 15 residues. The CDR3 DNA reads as TGTGCCAGCACCCGCCGGGACAGCGTCTCCTACGAGCAGTACTTC. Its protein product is CASTRRDSVSYEQYF.

CDR3 sequence: CASSSDRAGNQPQHF. The CDR3 nucleotides read TGTGCCAGCAGCTCGGACAGGGCGGGCAATCAGCCCCAGCATTTT. V is TRBV7-9 and J is TRBJ1-5; 8 nucleotides agree with TRBD1. This CDR3 is 15 amino acids long. V was pared by 4 bases and J by 2 bases, with 4 bases of the junction left unmatched. Germline assignment: CDR1 SEHNR and CDR2 FQNEAQ (reference sequence).

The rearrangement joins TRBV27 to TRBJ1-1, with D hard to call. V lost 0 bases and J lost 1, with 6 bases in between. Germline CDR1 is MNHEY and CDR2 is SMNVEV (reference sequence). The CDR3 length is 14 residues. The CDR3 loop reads CASSLSLGNTEAFF. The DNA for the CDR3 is TGTGCCAGCAGTTTATCTCTTGGGAACACTGAAGCTTTCTTT.

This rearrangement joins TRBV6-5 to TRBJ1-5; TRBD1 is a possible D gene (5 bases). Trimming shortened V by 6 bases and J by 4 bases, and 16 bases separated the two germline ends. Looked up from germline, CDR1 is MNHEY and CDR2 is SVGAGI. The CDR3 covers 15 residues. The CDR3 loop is CASRRGVLANQPQHF. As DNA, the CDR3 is TGTGCCAGCAGACGAGGGGTGCTGGCGAATCAGCCCCAGCATTTT.

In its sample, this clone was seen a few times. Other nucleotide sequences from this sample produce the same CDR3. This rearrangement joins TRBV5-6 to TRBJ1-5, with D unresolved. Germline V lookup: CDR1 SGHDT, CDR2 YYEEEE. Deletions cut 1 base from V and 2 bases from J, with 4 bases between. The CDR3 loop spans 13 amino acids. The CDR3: CASSLRRNQPQHF. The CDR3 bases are TGTGCCAGCAGCTTGCGTCGCAATCAGCCCCAGCATTTT. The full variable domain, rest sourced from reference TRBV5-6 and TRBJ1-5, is DAGVTQSPTHLIKTRGQQVTLRCSPKSGHDTVSWYQQALGQGPQFIFQYYEEEERQRGNFPDRFSGHQFPNYSSELNVNALLLGDSALYLCASSLRRNQPQHFGDGTRLSIL.

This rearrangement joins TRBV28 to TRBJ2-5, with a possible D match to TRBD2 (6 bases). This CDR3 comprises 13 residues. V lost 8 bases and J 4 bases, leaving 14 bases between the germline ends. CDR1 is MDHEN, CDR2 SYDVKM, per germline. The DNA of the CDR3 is TGTGCCAGCCAACTTGGCGGGGCAGAGACCCAGTACTTC. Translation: CASQLGGAETQYF.

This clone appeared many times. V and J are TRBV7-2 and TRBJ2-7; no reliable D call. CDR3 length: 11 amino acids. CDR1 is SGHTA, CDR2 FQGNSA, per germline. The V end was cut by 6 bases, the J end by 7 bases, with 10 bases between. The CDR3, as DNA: TGTGCCAGCAGTCTCTCCCGGGAGCAGTACTTC. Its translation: CASSLSREQYF.

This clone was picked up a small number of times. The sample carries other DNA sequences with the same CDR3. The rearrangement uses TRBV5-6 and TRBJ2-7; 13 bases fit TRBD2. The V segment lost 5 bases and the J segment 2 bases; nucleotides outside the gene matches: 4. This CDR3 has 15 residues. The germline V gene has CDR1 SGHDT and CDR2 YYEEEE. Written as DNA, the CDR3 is TGTGCCAGCAGTAGACTAGCGGGAGGAACCTACGAGCAGTACTTC. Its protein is CASSRLAGGTYEQYF.